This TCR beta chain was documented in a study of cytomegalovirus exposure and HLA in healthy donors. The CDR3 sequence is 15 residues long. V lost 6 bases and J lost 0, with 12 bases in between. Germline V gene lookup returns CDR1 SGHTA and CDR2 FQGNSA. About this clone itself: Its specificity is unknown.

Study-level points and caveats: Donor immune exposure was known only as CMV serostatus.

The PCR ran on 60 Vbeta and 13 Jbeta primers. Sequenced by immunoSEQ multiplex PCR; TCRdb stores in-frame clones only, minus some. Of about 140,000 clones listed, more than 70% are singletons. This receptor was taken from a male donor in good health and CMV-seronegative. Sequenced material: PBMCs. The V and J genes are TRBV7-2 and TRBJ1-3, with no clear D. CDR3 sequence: CASRSAPSSGNTIYF. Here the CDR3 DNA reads TGTGCCAGCAGATCCGCCCCTAGCTCTGGAAACACCATATATTTT.